This T cell receptor beta chain is drawn from a study of early T cells in non-severe SARS-CoV-2 infection. From the 5' RACE reads, TCRdb called clonotypes with MiXCR, one entry per CDR3 protein. In the table there are about 80,000 distinct CDR3 sequences, about 17% of which are singletons. Trimming left V 5 bases short and J 6 bases short, with 20 bases between. The CDR3 covers 15 residues. Germline CDR1 reads SGHTA; CDR2 reads FQGNSA. J is TRBJ2-7 and V is TRBV7-2; D may be TRBD1 or TRBD2 (6 bases each). This clonotype was sampled from an adult who was a healthcare worker with PCR-confirmed SARS-CoV-2 infection or an uninfected control (not recorded which). Sequences were obtained from whole blood. CDR3 sequence reads: CASSQRASRGPEQYF. CDR3 nucleotides: TGTGCCAGCAGCCAGCGGGCGTCACGGGGGCCCGAGCAGTACTTC.